Shown below are 25 T cell receptor beta chains from a single sample sequenced in a study of blood T cell repertoires in COVID-19. Sequencing was performed with immunoSEQ multiplex PCR; in TCRdb, only in-frame clones are kept and a portion is missing. Here the sample spans about 350,000 clones, approximately 90% being singletons. Specimen: peripheral blood. Receptors were obtained from a man younger than 40 with COVID-19, enrolled during active disease.

The chain links TRBV5-1 to TRBJ2-5; D is possibly TRBD1 (5 bases). V was shortened by 0 bases and J by 1 base, with 7 bases between the two germline ends. Per the germline V gene, CDR1 is SGHRS and CDR2 is YFSETQ. The CDR3 has 14 residues. The CDR3 is CASSLGQIQETQYF. The CDR3, as DNA: TGCGCCAGCAGCTTGGGACAGATCCAAGAGACCCAGTACTTC.

The chain joins TRBV7-2 to TRBJ1-5; D is uncertain. This CDR3 is built from 12 residues. CDR1 and CDR2 (germline): SGHTA, FQGNSA. The V and J ends lost 2 bases and 5 bases respectively, with 4 bases between them. The CDR3 bases are TGTGCCAGCAGCTTATATCATCAGCCCCAGCATTTT. Protein sequence: CASSLYHQPQHF.

This CDR3 reads CASSLVRGSSGANVLTF. Here the CDR3 DNA reads TGCGCCAGCAGCTTGGTCAGAGGGAGCTCTGGGGCCAACGTCCTGACTTTC. The chain combines TRBV5-1 with TRBJ2-6; maybe TRBD2 (5 bases). Germline CDR1 reads SGHRS; CDR2 reads YFSETQ. The CDR3 has 17 amino acids. Trimming took off 0 bases at V and 0 bases at J, with 10 bases between the two ends.

The rearrangement links TRBV11-2 to TRBJ2-1; 7 nucleotides line up with TRBD1. With 5 bases clipped from V and 4 bases from J, the junction kept 11 bases outside the gene matches. Germline V gene lookup returns CDR1 SGHAT and CDR2 FQNNGV. This CDR3 comprises 16 residues. In nucleotides, the CDR3 is TGTGCCAGCAGCCGCAGGGGGAGCACGGTATACAATGAGCAGTTCTTC. It codes for CASSRRGSTVYNEQFF.

J is TRBJ1-4 and V is TRBV11-2, with 7 bases that match TRBD1. This CDR3 has 15 amino acids. Germline values: CDR1 SGHAT, CDR2 FQNNGV. Germline trimming cut 5 bases from V and 5 bases from J; bases unmatched to any gene: 8. CDR3 in DNA: TGTGCCAGCAGCCCCGGGACAGCCGAAAATGAAAAACTGTTTTTT. Translation gives CASSPGTAENEKLFF.

The CDR3 spells CASSEYDGTGGAGLGYTF. The CDR3, as DNA: TGTGCCAGCAGTGAATACGACGGGACAGGGGGCGCGGGATTAGGCTACACCTTC. The chain couples TRBV25-1 to TRBJ1-2; 12 bases map to TRBD1. The CDR3 sequence is 18 residues long. V lost 0 bases and J lost 8; bases outside the gene matches: 13. CDR1 and CDR2 (germline): MGHDK, SYGVNS.

V gene TRBV12-3 or TRBV12-4 combines with J gene TRBJ2-1; D not resolved. The length of the CDR3 is 11 residues. Between the trimmed V and J ends, which lost 4 bases and 6 bases, there was a span of 4 bases. CDR3 nucleotides: TGTGCCAGCAGTTCGGGCAATGAGCAGTTCTTC. As protein: CASSSGNEQFF.

The J gene is TRBJ2-1, the V gene TRBV6-2 or TRBV6-3; 9 bases map to TRBD1. Germline V gene lookup returns CDR1 MNHEY and CDR2 SVGEGT. The CDR3 runs to 16 residues. V was clipped by 4 bases and J by 4 bases; unmatched bases: 8. The CDR3 region has the DNA TGTGCCAGCAGTTCCGGGTGGACAGGGGCGTACAATGAGCAGTTCTTC. Encoded protein: CASSSGWTGAYNEQFF.

The chain links TRBV7-8 to TRBJ2-2; 13 bases align to TRBD2. The CDR3 has 17 residues. Germline V gives CDR1 SGHVS, CDR2 FQNEAQ. Trimming at V came to 2 bases and at J to 4 bases, leaving 4 bases not matched to a gene. This CDR3 is CASSLRGLAGFTGELFF. CDR3 sequence (DNA): TGTGCCAGCAGCTTAAGGGGACTAGCGGGATTCACCGGGGAGCTGTTTTTT.

This chain connects TRBV19 to TRBJ1-5; TRBD1 is a possible D gene (5 bases). The CDR3 length is 13 residues. Trimming removed 9 bases at V and 0 bases at J, with 9 bases between. Germline V lookup: CDR1 LNHDA, CDR2 SQIVND (reference sequence). The CDR3 loop is CASNRYSNQPQHF. CDR3 in DNA: TGTGCCAGCAACAGGTATAGCAATCAGCCCCAGCATTTT.

The chain is built from TRBV13 and TRBJ2-3; the match to TRBD2 covers 8 bases. The CDR3 totals 18 residues. Germline V gene data show CDR1 as PRHDT and CDR2 as FYEKMQ (reference sequence). V shed 1 base, J shed 0 bases, and the junction held 9 bases outside the gene matches. The CDR3 region has the DNA TGTGCCAGCAGCTTAGTTGGACTAGCCGATACTAGCACAGATACGCAGTATTTT. Amino acid sequence: CASSLVGLADTSTDTQYF.

The V and J genes are TRBV4-1 and TRBJ2-4; weak D call: TRBD1 (6 bases). This CDR3 region has 15 residues. The germline gives CDR1 MGHRA, CDR2 YSYEKL. V was clipped by 4 bases and J by 2 bases, with 12 bases between them. CDR3 residues: CASSLETGTKNIQYF. As DNA, the CDR3 is TGCGCCAGCAGCCTCGAAACAGGGACCAAAAACATTCAGTACTTC.

The CDR3 DNA reads as TGCGCCAGTAAACAGGGCGGGGGTGAAAAACTGTTTTTT. It translates to CASKQGGGEKLFF. The rearrangement links TRBV5-1 to TRBJ1-4; perhaps TRBD1 as D (6 bases). CDR1 is SGHRS, CDR2 YFSETQ, per germline. This CDR3 is built from 13 residues. V was trimmed by 8 bases and J by 7 bases, leaving 15 bases between them.

The rearrangement links TRBV25-1 to TRBJ2-3, with 11 bases aligning to TRBD2. V lost 6 bases, J lost 0 bases, and 2 bases stayed unmatched. This CDR3 comprises 15 residues. Per the germline V gene, CDR1 is MGHDK and CDR2 is SYGVNS. CDR3 protein: CASRVAGGSTDTQYF. The DNA for the CDR3 is TGTGCCAGCAGGGTAGCGGGGGGGAGCACAGATACGCAGTATTTT.

V is TRBV28 and J is TRBJ2-7, with D unclear. Germline assignment: CDR1 MDHEN and CDR2 SYDVKM. V was shortened by 3 bases and J by 0 bases, with 12 bases between the two germline ends. The CDR3 covers 15 residues. The CDR3 nucleotides read TGTGCCAGCAGTTTGGAAGCGATAAGCTCCTACGAGCAGTACTTC. Residues: CASSLEAISSYEQYF.

The chain joins TRBV10-3 to TRBJ1-5; D possibly corresponds to TRBD1 (6 bases). V gave up 8 bases and J gave up 7 bases, with 15 bases separating them. From germline, CDR1 is ENHRY and CDR2 SYGVKD. The CDR3 is 13 amino acids. The CDR3, as DNA: TGTGCCATCCAACAGGGTAGCGAGCAGCCCCAGCATTTT. Translation gives CAIQQGSEQPQHF.

The chain uses TRBV6-5 and TRBJ1-1; weak D call: TRBD1 (5 bases). The CDR3 has 14 amino acids. V was cut by 0 bases and J by 8 bases, with 13 bases left in between. Germline CDR1 and CDR2: MNHEY and SVGAGI. The CDR3 reads CASSYSKGGGEAFF. CDR3 nucleotide sequence: TGTGCCAGCAGTTACTCGAAGGGTGGGGGGGAAGCTTTCTTT.

Remarks on this clone: The junction does not match germline at one end; this may be a read error. The CDR3 sequence: CASRLAPIGAPYEQYF. In nucleotides, the CDR3 is TGCGCCAGCAGGTTGGCCCCTATTGGGGCTCCCTACGAGCAGTACTTC. The rearrangement uses TRBV5-1 and TRBJ2-7; tentative D call: TRBD1 (5 bases). Germline CDR1 SGHRS, CDR2 YFSETQ. The CDR3 totals 16 residues. Using reference TRBV5-1 and TRBJ2-7 for the parts outside the CDR3, the full variable domain is KAGVTQTPRYLIKTRGQQVTLSCSPISGHRSVSWYQQTPGQGLQFLFEYFSETQRNKGNFPGRFSGRQFSNSRSEMNVSTLELGDSALYLCASRLAPIGAPYEQYFGPGTRLTVT.

The chain carries TRBV6-5 and TRBJ1-1; D call uncertain. Germline lookup yields CDR1 MNHEY and CDR2 SVGAGI. CDR3 length: 13 residues. Between the trimmed V and J ends, which lost 2 bases and 0 bases, there was a span of 4 bases. The CDR3 nucleotides are TGTGCCAGCAGTTACCAGTTGAACACTGAAGCTTTCTTT. Its protein product is CASSYQLNTEAFF.

The chain carries TRBV7-3 and TRBJ2-2; D uncertain. Germline V gives CDR1 SGHTA, CDR2 FQGTGA. V was cut by 5 bases and J by 6 bases, with 13 bases left in between. This CDR3 has 14 amino acids. CDR3 bases: TGTGCCAGCAGCCCCATCCTTACACCCGGGGAGCTGTTTTTT. Residues: CASSPILTPGELFF.

The V gene is TRBV9, the J gene TRBJ1-3; D ambiguous. Looked up from germline, CDR1 is SGDLS and CDR2 is YYNGEE. The CDR3 sequence is 13 residues long. The V and J ends lost 2 bases and 3 bases respectively, with 6 bases between them. CDR3 DNA sequence: TGTGCCAGCAGCGTGTCCCGTGGAAACACCATATATTTT. Translated, it gives CASSVSRGNTIYF. Variable domain in full (rest from reference TRBV9 and TRBJ1-3): DSGVTQTPKHLITATGQRVTLRCSPRSGDLSVYWYQQSLDQGLQFLIQYYNGEERAKGNILERFSAQQFPDLHSELNLSSLELGDSALYFCASSVSRGNTIYFGEGSWLTVV.

This clone occurred once. The V and J genes are TRBV18 and TRBJ1-2; the D is unclear. Trimming took off 2 bases at V and 5 bases at J, with 15 bases between the two ends. Germline CDR1 and CDR2: KGHSH and LQKENI. The CDR3 totals 15 residues. The CDR3 DNA sequence: TGTGCCAGCTCACCAAGCGCTTGGGTTCTTTATGGCTACACCTTC. Translation: CASSPSAWVLYGYTF.

The chain carries TRBV14 and TRBJ2-5; TRBD2 aligns across 7 bases. CDR3 length: 17 amino acids. Germline CDR1 SGHDN, CDR2 FVKESK. Trimming took 2 bases from V and 4 from J; bases not matched to a gene: 13. The CDR3 region has the DNA TGTGCCAGCAGCCAAATTAACTATCCAGGGAGGGGAGAGACCCAGTACTTC. It is translated as CASSQINYPGRGETQYF.

The chain links TRBV15 to TRBJ1-2, with a possible D match to TRBD1 (5 bases). Trimming shortened V by 1 base and J by 1 base, and 13 bases separated the two germline ends. The CDR3 runs to 16 residues. Per the germline V gene, CDR1 is LNHNV and CDR2 is YYDKDF (reference sequence). The CDR3 coding sequence is TGTGCCACCAGCAGAGGTTCAGGGTCCCATAACTATGGCTACACCTTC. Translation: CATSRGSGSHNYGYTF.

The chain is built from TRBV18 and TRBJ1-6, with 9 nucleotides matching TRBD1. Per germline, CDR1 KGHSH and CDR2 LQKENI. With 3 bases clipped from V and 7 bases from J, the junction kept 7 bases outside the gene matches. There are 16 residues in the CDR3. CDR3 coding DNA: TGTGCCAGCTCACCCTCGGACAGGGGTTTAAATTCACCCCTCCACTTT. Its translation: CASSPSDRGLNSPLHF.